This T cell receptor beta chain came from a study of blood T cell repertoires in COVID-19. Sequenced by immunoSEQ multiplex PCR; TCRdb stores in-frame clones only, minus some. The data show around 200,000 clones, less than 85% seen once. The germline V gene has CDR1 SGHDT and CDR2 YYEEEE. The V end lost 3 bases, the J end lost 6 bases, and 13 bases lay between the germline ends. This CDR3 region has 15 residues. All enrollees were about 18 to 100 years old and from some 24 US areas. This clone appeared once. The chain couples TRBV5-6 to TRBJ1-6; possibly TRBD1 for D (6 bases). The clonotype comes from a man aged 40-49 years who had recovered from COVID-19. Sequenced input: PBMCs or T cells enriched from blood (not recorded which). For the CDR3, the DNA is TGTGCCAGCAGCTACTCCGGGACACCTAATTCACCCCTCCACTTT. Translated, it gives CASSYSGTPNSPLHF.